The 3 T cell receptor beta chains below all came from one sample that was sequenced in a study of monozygotic twins with inflammatory bowel disease. For each CDR3 protein, TCRdb gives one entry from its re-call of the 5' RACE reads, without DNA. The sample totals about 380,000 distinct CDR3 sequences. Sequencing input: blood. The receptors stem from a human donor with ulcerative colitis or Crohn's disease, or a healthy co-twin of an affected twin (not recorded which).

This sequence joins TRBV28 and TRBJ2-7; as DNA is missing, the TRBD2 call by TCRdb cannot be tested. Looked up from germline, CDR1 is MDHEN and CDR2 is SYDVKM. CDR3 length: 15 residues. The CDR3 reads CASVTSGGPSYEQYF.

V gene TRBV11-2 combines with J gene TRBJ2-2. CDR3 length equals 16 residues. Germline V lookup: CDR1 SGHAT, CDR2 FQNNGV. CDR3 sequence reads: CASSLDSVRRNGELFF.

J is TRBJ1-1 and V is TRBV5-1; as DNA is missing, the TRBD1 call by TCRdb cannot be tested. This CDR3 has 14 amino acids. Germline CDR1 reads SGHRS; CDR2 reads YFSETQ. CDR3 loop: CASSLDRASLEAFF.